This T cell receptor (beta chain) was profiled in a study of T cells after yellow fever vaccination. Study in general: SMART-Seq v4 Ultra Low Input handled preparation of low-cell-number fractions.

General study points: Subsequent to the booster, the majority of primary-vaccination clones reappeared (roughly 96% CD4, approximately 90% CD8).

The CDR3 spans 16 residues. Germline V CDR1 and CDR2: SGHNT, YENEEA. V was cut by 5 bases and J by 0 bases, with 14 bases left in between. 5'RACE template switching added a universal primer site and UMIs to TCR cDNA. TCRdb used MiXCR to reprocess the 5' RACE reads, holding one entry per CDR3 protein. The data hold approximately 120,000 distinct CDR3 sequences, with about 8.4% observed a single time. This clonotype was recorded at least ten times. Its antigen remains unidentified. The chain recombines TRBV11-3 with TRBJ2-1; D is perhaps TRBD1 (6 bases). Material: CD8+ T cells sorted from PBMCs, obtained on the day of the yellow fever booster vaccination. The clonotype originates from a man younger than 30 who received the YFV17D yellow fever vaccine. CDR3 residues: CASSVGQSSSYNEQFF. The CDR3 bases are TGTGCCAGCAGCGTTGGACAGTCGAGCTCCTACAATGAGCAGTTCTTC.